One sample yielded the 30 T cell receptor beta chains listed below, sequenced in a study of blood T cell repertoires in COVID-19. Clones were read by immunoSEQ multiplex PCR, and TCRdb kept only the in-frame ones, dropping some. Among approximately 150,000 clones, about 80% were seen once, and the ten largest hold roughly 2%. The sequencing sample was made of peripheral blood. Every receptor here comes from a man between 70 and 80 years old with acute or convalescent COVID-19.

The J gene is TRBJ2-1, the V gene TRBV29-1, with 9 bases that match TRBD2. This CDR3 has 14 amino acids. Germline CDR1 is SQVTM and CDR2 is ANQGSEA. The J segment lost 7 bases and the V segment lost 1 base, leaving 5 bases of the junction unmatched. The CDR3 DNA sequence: TGCAGCGTTGAAGCTGCGGGAGGGGGGAATGAGCAGTTCTTC. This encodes CSVEAAGGGNEQFF.

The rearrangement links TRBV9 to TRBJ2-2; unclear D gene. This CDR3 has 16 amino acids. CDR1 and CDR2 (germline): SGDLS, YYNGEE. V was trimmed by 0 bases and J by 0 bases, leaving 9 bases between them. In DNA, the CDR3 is TGTGCCAGCAGCGTAGGTGGCTTGCCGAACACCGGGGAGCTGTTTTTT. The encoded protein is CASSVGGLPNTGELFF.

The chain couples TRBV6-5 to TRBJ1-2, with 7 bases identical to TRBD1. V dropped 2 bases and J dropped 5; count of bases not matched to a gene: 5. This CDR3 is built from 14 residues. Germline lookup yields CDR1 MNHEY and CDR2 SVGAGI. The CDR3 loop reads CASSYRQGVYGYTF. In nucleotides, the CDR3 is TGTGCCAGCAGTTACAGGCAGGGGGTATATGGCTACACCTTC.

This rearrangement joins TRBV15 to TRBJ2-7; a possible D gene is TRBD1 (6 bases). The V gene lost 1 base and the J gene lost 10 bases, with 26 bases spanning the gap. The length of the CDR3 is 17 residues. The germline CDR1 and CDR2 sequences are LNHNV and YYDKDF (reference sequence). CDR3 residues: CATSRGGSGNGQRKQYF. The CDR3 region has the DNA TGTGCCACCAGCAGAGGTGGGTCTGGCAATGGACAGAGAAAACAGTACTTC.

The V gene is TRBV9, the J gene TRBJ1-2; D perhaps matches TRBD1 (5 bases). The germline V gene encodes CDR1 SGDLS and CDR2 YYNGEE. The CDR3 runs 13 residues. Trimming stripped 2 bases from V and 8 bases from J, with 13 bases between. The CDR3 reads CASSVPGVNGYTF. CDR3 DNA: TGTGCCAGCAGCGTCCCGGGGGTGAACGGCTACACCTTC.

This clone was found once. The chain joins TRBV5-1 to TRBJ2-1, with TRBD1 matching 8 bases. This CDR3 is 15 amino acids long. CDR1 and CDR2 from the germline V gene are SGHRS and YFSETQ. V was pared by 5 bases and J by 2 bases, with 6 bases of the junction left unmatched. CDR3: CASRFGQGPYNEQFF. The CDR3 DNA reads TGCGCCAGCAGATTTGGACAGGGCCCCTACAATGAGCAGTTCTTC.

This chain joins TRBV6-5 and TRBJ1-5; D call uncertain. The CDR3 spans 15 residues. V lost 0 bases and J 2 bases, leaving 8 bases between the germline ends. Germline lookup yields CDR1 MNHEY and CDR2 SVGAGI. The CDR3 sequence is CASSYSSTRNQPQHF. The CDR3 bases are TGTGCCAGCAGTTACTCAAGCACCCGCAATCAGCCCCAGCATTTT.

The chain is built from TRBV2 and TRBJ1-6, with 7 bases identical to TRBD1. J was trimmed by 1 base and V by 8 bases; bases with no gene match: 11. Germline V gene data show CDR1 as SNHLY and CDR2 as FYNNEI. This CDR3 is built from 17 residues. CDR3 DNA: TGTGCCAGCTGCAACTATCAGGGGGAGTCCTATAATTCACCCCTCCACTTT. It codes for CASCNYQGESYNSPLHF.

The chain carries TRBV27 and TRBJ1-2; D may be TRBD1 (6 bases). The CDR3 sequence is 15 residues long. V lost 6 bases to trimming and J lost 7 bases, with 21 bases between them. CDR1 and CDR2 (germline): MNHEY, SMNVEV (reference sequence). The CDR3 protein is CASRSNRDEWGGYTF. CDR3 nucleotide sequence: TGTGCCAGCAGGTCTAACAGGGATGAGTGGGGTGGCTACACCTTC.

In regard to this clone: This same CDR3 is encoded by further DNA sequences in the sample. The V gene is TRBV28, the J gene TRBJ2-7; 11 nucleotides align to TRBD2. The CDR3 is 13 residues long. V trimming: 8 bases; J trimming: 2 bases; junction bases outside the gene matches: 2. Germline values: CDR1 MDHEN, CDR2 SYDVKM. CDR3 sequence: CASRLAGPYEQYF. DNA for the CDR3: TGTGCCAGCCGACTAGCGGGGCCCTACGAGCAGTACTTC.

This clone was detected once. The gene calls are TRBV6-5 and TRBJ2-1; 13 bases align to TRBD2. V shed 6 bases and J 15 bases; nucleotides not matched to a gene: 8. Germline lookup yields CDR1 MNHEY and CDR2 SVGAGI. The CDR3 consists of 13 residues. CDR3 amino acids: CASRMTSGGIPFF. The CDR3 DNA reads TGTGCCAGCAGAATGACTAGCGGGGGGATTCCGTTCTTC.

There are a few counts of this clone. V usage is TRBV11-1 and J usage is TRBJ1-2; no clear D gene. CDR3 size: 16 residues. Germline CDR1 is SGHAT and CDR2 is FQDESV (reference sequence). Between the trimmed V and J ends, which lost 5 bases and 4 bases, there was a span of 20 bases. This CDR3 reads CASSAMSGDDLYGYTF. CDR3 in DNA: TGTGCCAGCAGCGCCATGTCCGGAGATGACCTCTATGGCTACACCTTC. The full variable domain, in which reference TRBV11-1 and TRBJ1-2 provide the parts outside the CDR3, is EAEVAQSPRYKITEKSQAVAFWCDPISGHATLYWYRQILGQGPELLVQFQDESVVDDSQLPKDRFSAERLKGVDSTLKIQPAELGDSAMYLCASSAMSGDDLYGYTFGSGTRLTVV.

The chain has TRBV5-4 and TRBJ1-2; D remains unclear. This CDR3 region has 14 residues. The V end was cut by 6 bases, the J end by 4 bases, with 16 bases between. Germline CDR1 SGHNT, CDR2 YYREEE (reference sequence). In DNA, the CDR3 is TGTGCCAGCACCTTAGCCTCGGGTGGCTATGGCTACACCTTC. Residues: CASTLASGGYGYTF.

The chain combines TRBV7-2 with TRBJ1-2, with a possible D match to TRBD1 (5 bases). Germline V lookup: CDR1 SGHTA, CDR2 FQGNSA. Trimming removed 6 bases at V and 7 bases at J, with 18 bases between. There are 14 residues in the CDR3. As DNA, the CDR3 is TGTGCCAGCAGTTCGCAACGGGGGTCGGCTGGCTACACCTTC. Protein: CASSSQRGSAGYTF.

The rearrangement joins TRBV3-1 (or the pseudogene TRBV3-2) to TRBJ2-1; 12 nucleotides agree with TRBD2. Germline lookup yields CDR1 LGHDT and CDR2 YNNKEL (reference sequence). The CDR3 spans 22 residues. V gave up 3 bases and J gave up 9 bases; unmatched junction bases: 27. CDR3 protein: CASSHDSGTASTSGSTFGEQFF. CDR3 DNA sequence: TGTGCCAGCAGCCACGACTCAGGAACCGCTTCGACTAGCGGGAGTACTTTTGGTGAGCAGTTCTTC.

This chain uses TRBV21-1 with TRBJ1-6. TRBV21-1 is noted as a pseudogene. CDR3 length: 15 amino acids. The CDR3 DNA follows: TGTGCCAGCAGCTCTCGACGGGGAGTTAATTCACCCCTCCACTTT. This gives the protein CASSSRRGVNSPLHF.

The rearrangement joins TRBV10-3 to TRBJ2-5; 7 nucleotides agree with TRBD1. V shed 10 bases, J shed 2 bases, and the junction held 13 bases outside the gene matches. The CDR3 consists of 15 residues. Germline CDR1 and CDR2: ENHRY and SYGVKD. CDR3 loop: CATPLDRVLQETQYF. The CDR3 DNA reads TGTGCCACCCCCCTAGACAGGGTCCTGCAAGAGACCCAGTACTTC.

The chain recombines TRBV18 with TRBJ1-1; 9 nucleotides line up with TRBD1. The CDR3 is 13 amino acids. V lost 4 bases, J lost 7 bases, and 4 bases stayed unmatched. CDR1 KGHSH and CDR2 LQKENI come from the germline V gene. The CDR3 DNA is TGTGCCAGCTCACTGATGGACAGGGGTGAAGCTTTCTTT. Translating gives CASSLMDRGEAFF. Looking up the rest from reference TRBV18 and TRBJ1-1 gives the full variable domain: NAGVMQNPRHLVRRRGQEARLRCSPMKGHSHVYWYRQLPEEGLKFMVYLQKENIIDESGMPKERFSAEFPKEGPSILRIQQVVRGDSAAYFCASSLMDRGEAFFGQGTRLTVV.

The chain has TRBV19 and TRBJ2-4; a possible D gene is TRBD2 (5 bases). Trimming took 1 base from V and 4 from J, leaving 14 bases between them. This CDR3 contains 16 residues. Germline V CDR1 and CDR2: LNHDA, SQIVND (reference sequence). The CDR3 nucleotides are TGTGCCAGTAGTATAGGCGCTAACCGGGATAAAAACATTCAGTACTTC. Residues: CASSIGANRDKNIQYF.

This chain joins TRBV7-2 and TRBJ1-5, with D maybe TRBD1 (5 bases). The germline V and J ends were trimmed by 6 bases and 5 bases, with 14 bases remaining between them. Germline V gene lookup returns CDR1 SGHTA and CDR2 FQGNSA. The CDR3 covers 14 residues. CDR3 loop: CASRAGLGHQPQHF. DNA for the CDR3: TGTGCCAGCAGGGCGGGACTTGGGCATCAGCCCCAGCATTTT.

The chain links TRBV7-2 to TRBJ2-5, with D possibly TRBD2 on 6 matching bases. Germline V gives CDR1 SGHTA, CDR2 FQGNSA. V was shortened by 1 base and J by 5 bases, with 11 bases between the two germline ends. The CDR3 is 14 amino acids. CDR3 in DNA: TGTGCCAGCAGCTTAGGCGGGGTGGGGGAGACCCAGTACTTC. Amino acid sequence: CASSLGGVGETQYF.

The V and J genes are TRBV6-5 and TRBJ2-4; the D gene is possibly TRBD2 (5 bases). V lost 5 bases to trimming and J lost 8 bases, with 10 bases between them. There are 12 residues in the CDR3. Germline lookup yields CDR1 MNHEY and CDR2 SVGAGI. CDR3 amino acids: CASSPRVDIQYF. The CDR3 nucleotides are TGTGCCAGCAGTCCGAGGGTGGACATTCAGTACTTC.

CDR3 protein: CASSQNNSPLHF. For the CDR3, the DNA is TGTGCCAGCAGCCAGAATAATTCACCCCTCCACTTT. J is TRBJ1-6 and V is TRBV11-2; D gene ambiguous. There are 12 residues in the CDR3. Trimming took 5 bases from V and 5 from J, leaving 4 bases between them. Germline V gene sequence: CDR1 SGHAT, CDR2 FQNNGV.

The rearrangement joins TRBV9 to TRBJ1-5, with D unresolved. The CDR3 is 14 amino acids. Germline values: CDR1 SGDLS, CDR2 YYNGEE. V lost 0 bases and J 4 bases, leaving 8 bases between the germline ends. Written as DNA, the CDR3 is TGTGCCAGCAGCGTAGGCCTACCTAATCAGCCCCAGCATTTT. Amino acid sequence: CASSVGLPNQPQHF.

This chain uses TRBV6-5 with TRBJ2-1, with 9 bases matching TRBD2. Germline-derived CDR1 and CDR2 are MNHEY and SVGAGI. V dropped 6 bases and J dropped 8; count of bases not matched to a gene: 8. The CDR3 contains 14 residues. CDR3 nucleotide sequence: TGTGCCAGCAGAGTTAGCGGGGGTCGGGATGAGCAGTTCTTC. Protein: CASRVSGGRDEQFF.

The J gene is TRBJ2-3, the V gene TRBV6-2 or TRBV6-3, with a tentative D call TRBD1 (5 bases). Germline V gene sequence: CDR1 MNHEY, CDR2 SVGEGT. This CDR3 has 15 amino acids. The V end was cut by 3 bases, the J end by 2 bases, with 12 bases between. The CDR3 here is CASSYGLGDTDTQYF. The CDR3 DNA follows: TGTGCCAGCAGTTATGGGCTAGGGGACACAGATACGCAGTATTTT.

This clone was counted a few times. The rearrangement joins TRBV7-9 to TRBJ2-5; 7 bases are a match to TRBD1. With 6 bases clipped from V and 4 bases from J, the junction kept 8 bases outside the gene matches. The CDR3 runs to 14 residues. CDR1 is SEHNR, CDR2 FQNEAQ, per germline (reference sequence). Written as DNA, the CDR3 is TGTGCCAGCAGGGGCTTTAGGGGGCGAGAGACCCAGTACTTC. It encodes CASRGFRGRETQYF.

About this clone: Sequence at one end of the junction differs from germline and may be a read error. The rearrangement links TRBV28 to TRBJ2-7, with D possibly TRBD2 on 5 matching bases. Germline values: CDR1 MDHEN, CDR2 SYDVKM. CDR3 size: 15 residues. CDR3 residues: CASSSHKTLSPPGNF. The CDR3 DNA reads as TGTGCCAGCAGCTCCCATAAAACCCTGTCCCCCCCGGGGAACTTC.

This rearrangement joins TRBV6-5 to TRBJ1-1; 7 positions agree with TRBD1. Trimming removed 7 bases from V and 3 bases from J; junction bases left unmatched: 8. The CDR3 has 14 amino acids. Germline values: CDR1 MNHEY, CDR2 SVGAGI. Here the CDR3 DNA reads TGTGCCAGCACAAGACAGGGATACGACACTGAAGCTTTCTTT. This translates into CASTRQGYDTEAFF.

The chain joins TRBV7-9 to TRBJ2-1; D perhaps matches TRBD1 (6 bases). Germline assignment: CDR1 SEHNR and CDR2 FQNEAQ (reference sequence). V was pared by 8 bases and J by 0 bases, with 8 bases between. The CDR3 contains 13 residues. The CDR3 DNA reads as TGTGCCAGCCTACAGGGCTCCTACAATGAGCAGTTCTTC. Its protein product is CASLQGSYNEQFF.